This T cell receptor (beta chain) was captured in a study of regulatory T cells in long-lasting Graves disease. Whole-study context: With positive TSH receptor antibodies and over 5 years of antithyroid drugs, Graves' disease was considered persistent.

There are a few counts of this clonotype. Its specificity is unknown. Points from the study as a whole: New patients shared fewer public clonotypes (roughly 1,000) than persistent patients did (about 3,000). Persistent disease preferred TRBV28, TRBJ1-2 and TRBJ2-5; new disease, TRBV20-1 and TRBJ2-1.

V trimming: 1 base; J trimming: 3 bases; junction bases outside the gene matches: 2. The CDR3 sequence is 15 residues long. Looked up from germline, CDR1 is SEHNR and CDR2 is FQNEAQ (reference sequence). Arm-PCR of CDR3 regions and iRepertoire HTBI primers were the basis on which TCR beta libraries were built. TCRdb used MiXCR to reprocess the multiplex PCR reads, holding one entry per CDR3 protein. The sample consists of 350,000 to 500,000 distinct CDR3 sequences, 21% of them appearing once. Time point given: persistent/refractory GD, antithyroid drugs over 5 years with positive TRAb. After RNA was extracted from PBMCs, the TCR library was made from it.

The sequences come from peripheral blood mononuclear cells (PBMCs), collected when the disease was refractory, from a patient treated with antithyroid drugs. J is TRBJ1-1 and V is TRBV7-9, with 10 bases that match TRBD1. The origin of this receptor is a female donor with Graves disease. DNA for the CDR3: TGTGCCAGCAGCTTAGGGACAGGGGGTGACACTGAAGCTTTCTTT. Its translation is CASSLGTGGDTEAFF.